These 32 T cell receptor beta chains were all obtained from the same sample, sequenced in a study of beta chain features in type 1 diabetes. These receptors have no identified antigens. General study points: Researchers report that Type 1 diabetes patients had moderately but significantly shorter TCRB CDR3s across all four CD4+ subsets.

Sequencing targeted expressed TCRB transcripts, as all isolated RNA had been reverse transcribed. Generated by immunoSEQ multiplex PCR, the TCRdb table keeps only in-frame clones and is missing some. The repertoire holds around 360,000 clones, around 12% seen once, with 0.008% to 0.011% in the top ten. The sequenced sample was naive CD4+ T cells from blood. Every receptor here comes from a young woman with type 1 diabetes.

The sample holds a few counts of this clone. The V call is TRBV9, the J call TRBJ2-1; weak D call: TRBD1 (5 bases). Germline V gives CDR1 SGDLS, CDR2 YYNGEE. The length of the CDR3 is 17 residues. With 0 bases removed from V and 1 base from J, the gap between germline ends came to 14 bases. The CDR3 coding sequence is TGTGCCAGCAGCGTAGAAAGTTGGCAGGGTTCCTACAATGAGCAGTTCTTC. Translated: CASSVESWQGSYNEQFF.

The V and J genes are TRBV30 and TRBJ1-3; D not certain. Germline V CDR1 and CDR2: GTSNPN, SVGIG (reference sequence). This CDR3 region has 13 residues. V was trimmed by 3 bases and J by 8 bases, leaving 14 bases between them. CDR3 in amino acids: CAWRNGLWDTIYF. DNA for the CDR3: TGTGCCTGGAGGAACGGGTTATGGGACACCATATATTTT.

The sample holds a few counts of this clone. The V call is TRBV9, the J call TRBJ1-1; TRBD1 matches 11 bases. This CDR3 contains 17 residues. With 4 bases clipped from V and 0 bases from J, the junction kept 8 bases outside the gene matches. Per the germline V gene, CDR1 is SGDLS and CDR2 is YYNGEE. As DNA, the CDR3 is TGTGCCAGCAGCCCCCACCTGGGACAGGGGGTGAACACTGAAGCTTTCTTT. It encodes CASSPHLGQGVNTEAFF.

This clone was recorded a few times. The V gene is TRBV5-1, the J gene TRBJ2-7, with D tentatively TRBD1 (6 bases). Germline V gives CDR1 SGHRS, CDR2 YFSETQ. The CDR3 sequence is 14 residues long. V was cut by 3 bases and J by 2 bases, with 12 bases left in between. The CDR3 sequence is CASSSETGPYEQYF. CDR3 nucleotides: TGCGCCAGCAGCTCAGAGACAGGACCCTACGAGCAGTACTTC.

The chain links TRBV6-6 to TRBJ2-7; 12 bases are shared with TRBD1. The CDR3 length is 15 residues. CDR1 and CDR2 (germline): MNHNY, SVGAGI (reference sequence). V trimming: 7 bases; J trimming: 5 bases; junction bases outside the gene matches: 9. The chain's CDR3 is CASIHPGTGGDEQYF. The CDR3 DNA is TGTGCCAGCATTCATCCCGGGACAGGGGGCGACGAGCAGTACTTC.

The chain has TRBV5-4 and TRBJ2-1, with D tentatively TRBD2 (5 bases). The germline V and J ends were trimmed by 0 bases and 7 bases, with 5 bases remaining between them. The CDR3 is 12 amino acids. Germline CDR1 is SGHNT and CDR2 is YYREEE (reference sequence). The CDR3 DNA reads as TGTGCCAGCAGCTTGGGGGAGAATGAGCAGTTCTTC. This sequence encodes CASSLGENEQFF.

The chain combines TRBV4-1 with TRBJ2-7, with a possible D match to TRBD2 (6 bases). Deletions cut 0 bases from V and 4 bases from J, with 7 bases between. Germline-derived CDR1 and CDR2 are MGHRA and YSYEKL. The CDR3 is 13 amino acids. The CDR3 sequence is CASSQERGYEQYF. DNA for the CDR3: TGCGCCAGCAGCCAAGAGCGGGGTTACGAGCAGTACTTC.

As regards this clone: This CDR3 is missing its conserved last phenylalanine or tryptophan, likely due to a read error. The limits of the CDR3 on the DNA are not certain, so only TCRdb's listed CDR3 is given. The rearrangement links TRBV7-2 to TRBJ1-4; the table assigns TRBD1, which was not confirmed against the DNA. The germline V gene has CDR1 SGHTA and CDR2 FQGNSA. The CDR3 is 10 amino acids in total, end residues counted. CDR3 protein: CASPLRDRRV.

The gene calls are TRBV4-3 and TRBJ2-7; 7 nucleotides line up with TRBD1. V was pared by 1 base and J by 0 bases, with 0 bases of the junction left unmatched. Germline-derived CDR1 and CDR2 are LGHNA and YSLEER. The CDR3 totals 14 residues. The CDR3 is CASSQAGGSYEQYF. DNA of the CDR3: TGCGCCAGCAGCCAAGCAGGGGGCTCCTACGAGCAGTACTTC.

This rearrangement joins TRBV2 to TRBJ2-3, with D perhaps matching TRBD1 (5 bases). This CDR3 is 13 amino acids long. V was cut by 6 bases and J by 1 base, with 8 bases left in between. Germline V lookup: CDR1 SNHLY, CDR2 FYNNEI. CDR3 sequence (DNA): TGTGCCAGCAGCGACAGCCGCACAGATACGCAGTATTTT. Translated, it gives CASSDSRTDTQYF.

This clone has only a few counts. The J gene is TRBJ2-7, the V gene TRBV28, with D possibly matching TRBD2 (6 bases). This CDR3 contains 13 residues. Trimming stripped 6 bases from V and 3 bases from J, with 12 bases between. The germline gives CDR1 MDHEN, CDR2 SYDVKM. The CDR3 DNA follows: TGTGCCAGCAGAACGGGGGTCGTCTACGAGCAGTACTTC. Translated, it gives CASRTGVVYEQYF.

This clone was counted only a few times. V gene TRBV7-9 combines with J gene TRBJ2-7, with D possibly TRBD2 on 5 matching bases. The CDR3 covers 15 residues. Germline loops: CDR1 SEHNR, CDR2 FQNEAQ (reference sequence). Between the trimmed V and J ends, which lost 5 bases and 3 bases, there was a span of 17 bases. CDR3 in DNA: TGTGCCAGCAGCATCAATGGGGTTAGCGACTACGAGCAGTACTTC. Translating it yields CASSINGVSDYEQYF.

This clone has only a few counts. The chain carries TRBV19 and TRBJ2-2, with D uncertain. The germline V and J ends were trimmed by 10 bases and 4 bases, with 10 bases remaining between them. Germline V gene lookup returns CDR1 LNHDA and CDR2 SQIVND (reference sequence). The CDR3 runs to 12 residues. The CDR3 is CATQSFTGELFF. The CDR3, as DNA: TGTGCCACCCAGTCTTTCACCGGGGAGCTGTTTTTT.

This rearrangement joins TRBV19 to TRBJ1-1; possible D gene TRBD1, 5 bases. CDR1 and CDR2 from the germline V gene are LNHDA and SQIVND (reference sequence). This CDR3 region has 14 residues. Trimming stripped 7 bases from V and 4 bases from J, with 16 bases between. The CDR3 protein is CASIQKTESTEAFF. The CDR3 DNA reads as TGTGCCAGTATACAGAAGACAGAGAGCACTGAAGCTTTCTTT.

This clone was seen a handful of times. The J gene is TRBJ1-2, the V gene TRBV4-2; no reliable D call. From germline, CDR1 is LGHNA and CDR2 YNFKEQ. This CDR3 is 13 amino acids long. With 3 bases removed from V and 6 bases from J, the gap between germline ends came to 11 bases. CDR3 DNA sequence: TGTGCCAGCAGCCAGAGTAGGAGTGATGGCTACACCTTC. This gives the protein CASSQSRSDGYTF.

This clone was recorded once. The V call is TRBV6-5, the J call TRBJ2-7, with 11 bases that match TRBD1. CDR3 size: 15 residues. V lost 7 bases and J lost 7; bases outside the gene matches: 12. CDR1 and CDR2 (germline): MNHEY, SVGAGI. CDR3 DNA sequence: TGTGCCAGCAAACCCCTAGGACAGGGGGCAGGGGAGCAGTACTTC. As protein: CASKPLGQGAGEQYF.

V usage is TRBV4-3 and J usage is TRBJ1-5; D perhaps matches TRBD1 (6 bases). CDR3 length equals 15 residues. The germline CDR1 and CDR2 sequences are LGHNA and YSLEER. V lost 4 bases, J lost 7 bases, and 17 bases lay in between. CDR3 protein: CASSRTEGDRQPQHF. CDR3 in DNA: TGCGCCAGCAGCCGGACAGAGGGGGATCGGCAGCCCCAGCATTTT.

The chain uses TRBV25-1 and TRBJ1-2; 7 positions agree with TRBD1. The CDR3 length is 13 residues. After removal of 4 bases from V and 7 bases from J, the junction contained 6 bases not matched to a gene. CDR1 and CDR2 (germline): MGHDK, SYGVNS. DNA for the CDR3: TGTGCCAGCAGTGGATCCCAGGGGGGTGGCTACACCTTC. Residues: CASSGSQGGGYTF.

This clone was found a few times. The V and J genes are TRBV28 and TRBJ2-5; 8 positions agree with TRBD2. The CDR3 is made up of 17 amino acids. Germline V CDR1 and CDR2: MDHEN, SYDVKM. The V and J ends lost 4 bases and 2 bases, in that order; junction bases with no gene match: 12. The CDR3 DNA reads TGTGCCAGCAGTTCCTCTGCGGGAGGCACCTTACAAGAGACCCAGTACTTC. Translation gives CASSSSAGGTLQETQYF.

This clone came up a few times. The V and J genes are TRBV7-2 and TRBJ1-5; D is ambiguous. The germline CDR1 and CDR2 sequences are SGHTA and FQGNSA. Trimming took off 5 bases at V and 4 bases at J, with 18 bases between the two ends. CDR3 length: 16 residues. DNA for the CDR3: TGTGCCAGCAGCCCCCGGTGGGGAGAGGGTAATCAGCCCCAGCATTTT. It is translated as CASSPRWGEGNQPQHF.

This clone was seen a few times. The rearrangement uses TRBV4-1 and TRBJ2-7; 8 bases map to TRBD1. V dropped 1 base and J dropped 2; count of bases not matched to a gene: 7. The V gene's germline CDR1 is MGHRA and CDR2 YSYEKL. This CDR3 has 16 residues. The CDR3 region has the DNA TGCGCCAGCAGCCAAGGGGACAGGAGGCGTCCCTACGAGCAGTACTTC. It encodes CASSQGDRRRPYEQYF.

In this sample, this clone turned up a few times. V is TRBV2 and J is TRBJ2-3; the D gene is possibly TRBD1 (6 bases). Trimming took 6 bases from V and 1 from J, leaving 11 bases between them. The CDR3 covers 14 residues. The V gene's germline CDR1 is SNHLY and CDR2 FYNNEI. CDR3 sequence: CASSNRQGTDTQYF. The CDR3, as DNA: TGTGCCAGCAGCAACCGACAGGGCACAGATACGCAGTATTTT.

This clone has more than one count but fewer than ten. The CDR3 nucleotides are TGTGCCAGCAGCTTCACAGGGACCGCTTTCTTT. Protein product: CASSFTGTAFF. The V call is TRBV6-6, the J call TRBJ1-1; TRBD1 might be the D (6 bases). The CDR3 extends over 11 amino acids. V dropped 6 bases and J dropped 11 bases, with 13 bases sitting between them. Per the germline V gene, CDR1 is MNHNY and CDR2 is SVGAGI (reference sequence).

This clone was seen more than once but under ten times. The chain couples TRBV27 to TRBJ2-7, with no clear D. The CDR3 covers 13 residues. The germline V gene has CDR1 MNHEY and CDR2 SMNVEV (reference sequence). Trimming removed 6 bases from V and 6 bases from J, with 15 bases in between. CDR3 nucleotide sequence: TGTGCCAGCAGAAATCCAACTGGGCTCGAGCAGTACTTC. It translates to CASRNPTGLEQYF.

The chain has TRBV13 and TRBJ2-7, with TRBD1 as a possible D gene (6 bases). V was pared by 4 bases and J by 2 bases, with 12 bases between. This CDR3 is 14 amino acids long. The germline gives CDR1 PRHDT, CDR2 FYEKMQ (reference sequence). CDR3 in amino acids: CASSSSGHTYEQYF. In DNA, the CDR3 is TGTGCCAGCAGCTCTTCGGGACATACCTACGAGCAGTACTTC.

The rearrangement links TRBV12-5 to TRBJ2-1; D possibly corresponds to TRBD1 (5 bases). The CDR3 is made up of 14 amino acids. The V end was cut by 7 bases, the J end by 9 bases, with 19 bases between. CDR1 and CDR2 from the germline V gene are LGHNT and FRNRAP. CDR3 nucleotides: TGTGCTAGTGAGACCCCAGGGTCTAGGGTTGAGCAGTTCTTC. It specifies CASETPGSRVEQFF.

V gene TRBV27 combines with J gene TRBJ2-7; possible D gene TRBD2, 6 bases. The germline V and J ends were trimmed by 6 bases and 6 bases, with 18 bases remaining between them. The CDR3 is 14 residues long. Per germline, CDR1 MNHEY and CDR2 SMNVEV (reference sequence). The CDR3 sequence is CASSLEGRRLEQYF. The CDR3 coding sequence is TGTGCCAGCAGCCTGGAGGGCCGTCGTCTCGAGCAGTACTTC.

The J gene is TRBJ1-3, the V gene TRBV7-2, with 7 bases identical to TRBD1. The CDR3 is 15 residues long. V dropped 5 bases and J dropped 1; count of bases not matched to a gene: 5. CDR1 SGHTA and CDR2 FQGNSA come from the germline V gene. The CDR3 nucleotides read TGTGCCAGCAGCCCTGACAGGGCGTCTGGAAACACCATATATTTT. Its translation: CASSPDRASGNTIYF.

The table lists this clone with a few counts. V usage is TRBV28 and J usage is TRBJ2-1; 8 bases match TRBD2. Germline CDR1 reads MDHEN; CDR2 reads SYDVKM. Trimming at V came to 10 bases and at J to 7 bases, leaving 12 bases not matched to a gene. This CDR3 is built from 14 residues. In DNA, the CDR3 is TGTGCCATTGCGACTAGCGCTCCCTCAAATGAGCAGTTCTTC. Its protein product is CAIATSAPSNEQFF.

This chain links TRBV5-1 with TRBJ1-1, with no clear D. V lost 4 bases to trimming and J lost 3 bases, with 19 bases between them. The CDR3 loop spans 16 amino acids. Germline V gene data show CDR1 as SGHRS and CDR2 as YFSETQ. The CDR3 region is CASSPTRGLVDTEAFF. CDR3 bases: TGCGCCAGCAGCCCCACTAGAGGGCTTGTGGACACTGAAGCTTTCTTT.

This clone has just a few counts. The rearrangement links TRBV30 to TRBJ2-3, with 12 positions matching TRBD2. This CDR3 has 16 amino acids. The germline CDR1 and CDR2 sequences are GTSNPN and SVGIG (reference sequence). Losses at the gene ends were 4 bases for V and 2 bases for J; bases not matched to a gene: 7. The CDR3 loop reads CAWTSGRAGPTDTQYF. The CDR3 DNA reads TGTGCCTGGACTAGCGGGAGGGCCGGTCCCACAGATACGCAGTATTTT.

V gene TRBV18 combines with J gene TRBJ2-7, with 8 bases identical to TRBD2. Trimming took 4 bases from V and 1 from J; bases not matched to a gene: 12. The CDR3 sequence is 17 residues long. Germline V CDR1 and CDR2: KGHSH, LQKENI. The CDR3 bases are TGTGCCAGCTCACTCACGTCTGGGCGGGGGGCTTCCTACGAGCAGTACTTC. Protein: CASSLTSGRGASYEQYF.